This T cell receptor beta chain was sequenced during a study of CD8 T cells in Susac syndrome. Across the study: Treatment status at blood draw for the Susac syndrome patients was therapy-naive, corticosteroids, or intravenous immunoglobulin alone.

Reverse transcription used roughly 0.45 to 1 ug RNA and random hexamers. The method of amplification for TCR beta CDR3 was immunoSEQ multiplex PCR, covering 54 Vbeta and 13 Jbeta. TCRdb reprocessed the immunoSEQ multiplex PCR reads with MiXCR, giving one entry per CDR3 protein. The sample shows roughly 75,000 distinct CDR3 sequences, 90% to 95% of them seen only once. Notes on the study in general: By the study's own acknowledgment, its TCR sequencing and HLA analysis included relatively few individuals.

Sequencing of TCR beta drew on CD8+ and CD4+ T cells from blood. As to this clonotype: What it recognizes is unknown.

What was sequenced was CD4+ T cells from PBMCs. The origin of this receptor is a human donor with Susac syndrome.

The CDR3 nucleotides read TGTGCCAGCAGTTTTTTAACTTTGGGGGGGAGGCTAGCCAAAAACATTCAGTACTTC. Amino acid sequence: CASSFLTLGGRLAKNIQYF. The chain couples TRBV28 to TRBJ2-4; 7 nucleotides match TRBD2. This CDR3 has 19 residues. The V and J ends lost 3 bases and 0 bases, in that order; junction bases with no gene match: 14. Per the germline V gene, CDR1 is MDHEN and CDR2 is SYDVKM.